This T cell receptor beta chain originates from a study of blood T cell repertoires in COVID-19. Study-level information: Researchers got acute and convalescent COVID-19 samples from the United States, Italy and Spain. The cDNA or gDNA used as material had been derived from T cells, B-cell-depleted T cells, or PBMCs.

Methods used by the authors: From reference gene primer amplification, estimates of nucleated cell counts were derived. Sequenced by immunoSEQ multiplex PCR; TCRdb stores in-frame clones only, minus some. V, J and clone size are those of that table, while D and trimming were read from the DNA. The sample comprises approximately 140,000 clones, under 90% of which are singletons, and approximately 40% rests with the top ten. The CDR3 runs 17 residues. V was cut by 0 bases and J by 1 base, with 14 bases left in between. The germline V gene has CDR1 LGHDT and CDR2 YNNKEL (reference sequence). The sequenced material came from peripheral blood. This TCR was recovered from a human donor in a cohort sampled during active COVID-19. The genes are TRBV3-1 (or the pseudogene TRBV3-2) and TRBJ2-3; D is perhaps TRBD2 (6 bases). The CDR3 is CASSQDLAVRGTDTQYF. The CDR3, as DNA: TGTGCCAGCAGCCAAGATTTAGCGGTGAGGGGCACAGATACGCAGTATTTT.